This TCR beta chain derives from a study of T cell repertoires in cytomegalovirus infection. Turning to the study itself: Well-studied HLA-B-restricted CMV epitopes were used in the study alongside recently identified HLA-C-restricted ones. Matching HLA type, along with CMV infection, was indicated by public TCR beta signatures. General study results and limits: Using cumulative public TCR beta family frequency, the authors identified those who carried CMV together with the relevant HLA. There were HLA-C-restricted CMV-specific TCR beta clonotypes dominating the ex vivo response.

TCRdb reprocessed the reads via MiXCR and lists one record per CDR3 protein. The sample holds approximately 260,000 distinct CDR3 sequences, around 20% seen once. This clonotype was detected once. Its target is unknown. The CDR3 contains 11 residues. V was cut by 3 bases and J by 4 bases, with 3 bases left in between. Germline CDR1 and CDR2: MDHEN and SYDVKM. The chain uses TRBV28 and TRBJ1-2, with unresolved D. This TCR was recovered from a human donor in good health (CMV status not recorded). Some clones in this sample may be carry-over from other donors' samples. This material consisted of cultured PBMCs, taken from culture after CMV antigen stimulation. CDR3 region: CASSFPYGYTF. The CDR3 DNA is TGTGCCAGCAGTTTCCCCTATGGCTACACCTTC.